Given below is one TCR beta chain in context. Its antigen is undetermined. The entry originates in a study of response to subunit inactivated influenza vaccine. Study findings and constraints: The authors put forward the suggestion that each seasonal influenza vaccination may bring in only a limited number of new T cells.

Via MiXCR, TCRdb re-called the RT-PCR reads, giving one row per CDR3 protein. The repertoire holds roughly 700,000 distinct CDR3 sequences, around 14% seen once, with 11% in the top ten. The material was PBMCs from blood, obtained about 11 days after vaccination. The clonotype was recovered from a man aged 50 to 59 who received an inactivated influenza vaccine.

The CDR3 loop reads CASSQVGLRDEQYF. CDR3 bases: TGTGCCAGCAGCCAAGTGGGCTTGAGGGACGAGCAGTACTTC. The chain links TRBV4-2 to TRBJ2-7, with D possibly being TRBD2 (5 bases). V gave up 1 base and J gave up 5 bases, with 12 bases separating them. This CDR3 has 14 amino acids. Germline CDR1 and CDR2: LGHNA and YNFKEQ.